This TCR beta chain is from a study of blood T cell repertoires in COVID-19. This clone has only one observation. Resolution of symptoms, clearance, or two negative PCRs was present in recovered Cohort 3 donors. Germline V lookup: CDR1 SGHAT, CDR2 FQNNGV. CDR3 length: 15 amino acids. Unmatched junction bases numbered 10, after V lost 5 bases and J lost 6 bases. This table comes from immunoSEQ multiplex PCR, and its TCRdb copy is limited to in-frame clones, with some not included. This table has 250,000 or so clones, approximately 80% appearing once. The chain couples TRBV11-2 to TRBJ2-7; 10 bases agree with TRBD2. The receptor's source is a man aged 55 to 70 who had recovered from COVID-19. The specimen was PBMCs or T cells enriched from blood (not recorded which). In nucleotides, the CDR3 is TGTGCCAGCAGCGAACACCCGGGACTAGCGCTCGAGCAGTACTTC. It codes for CASSEHPGLALEQYF. Combining the CDR3 with reference TRBV11-2 and TRBJ2-7 gives the whole variable domain EAGVAQSPRYKIIEKRQSVAFWCNPISGHATLYWYQQILGQGPKLLIQFQNNGVVDDSQLPKDRFSAERLKGVDSTLKIQPAKLEDSAVYLCASSEHPGLALEQYFGPGTRLTVT.